This T cell receptor beta chain was recovered during a study of OX40 agonist ivuxolimab in advanced cancers. Overall study: Age averaged 60 years (range 23 to 79), and 80% to 90% were male.

The V and J ends lost 6 bases and 3 bases respectively, with 8 bases between them. The CDR3 runs 13 residues. The germline CDR1 and CDR2 sequences are MNHEY and SVGAGI. Patients were excluded for autoimmune disease history or systemic immunosuppression. Assay used: immunoSEQ multiplex PCR; TCRdb lists only in-frame clones, some missing. Here the sample spans 83,000 or so clones, about 81% being singletons. Findings and limits, study-wide: Clonal expansion was among the lowest in partial responders at 0.1-3.0 mg/kg, especially CD8+.

With regard to this clone: Its matching antigen is unknown.

V and J are TRBV6-5 and TRBJ2-2; D is undetermined. This specimen consisted of CD4+ or CD8+ T cells sorted from blood, obtained in a trial of the OX40 agonist ivuxolimab. The receptor was isolated from an adult with an advanced solid tumor such as melanoma, head and neck, liver or kidney cancer. CDR3 nucleotide sequence: TGTGCCAGCAGGGGGTGGGACACCGGGGAGCTGTTTTTT. Translating it yields CASRGWDTGELFF.